A single sample is the source of the 4 T cell receptor beta chains below, sequenced in a study of sequential checkpoint blockade in melanoma. Sequenced by immunoSEQ multiplex PCR; TCRdb stores in-frame clones only, minus some. The table records approximately 10,000 clones, roughly 72% of them present only once. Treatment in this sample: randomized to nivolumab then ipilimumab (arm A) or the reverse (arm B). The sample here was CD8+ T cells sorted from blood (inferred from file names), taken from a patient given nivolumab and ipilimumab in sequence. Receptor source: a human donor with melanoma.

This clone has just one count. The V and J genes are TRBV11-3 and TRBJ2-7; 8 bases map to TRBD1. V shed 4 bases, J shed 3 bases, and the junction held 5 bases outside the gene matches. The germline CDR1 and CDR2 sequences are SGHNT and YENEEA. CDR3 length equals 14 residues. As DNA, the CDR3 is TGTGCCAGCAGCTGGGGACAGGCTTTCTACGAGCAGTACTTC. Its protein is CASSWGQAFYEQYF.

This clone was seen just once. The rearrangement uses TRBV30 and TRBJ2-7, with a tentative D call TRBD2 (6 bases). This CDR3 is 14 amino acids long. Germline CDR1 is GTSNPN and CDR2 is SVGIG (reference sequence). Between the trimmed V and J ends, which lost 3 bases and 1 base, there was a span of 13 bases. CDR3 protein: CAWSQRLGSYEQYF. DNA of the CDR3: TGTGCCTGGAGCCAAAGACTAGGGTCCTACGAGCAGTACTTC. The full variable domain, with the rest looked up from reference TRBV30 and TRBJ2-7, is SQTIHQWPATLVQPVGSPLSLECTVEGTSNPNLYWYRQAAGRGLQLLFYSVGIGQISSEVPQNLSASRPQDRQFILSSKKLLLSDSGFYLCAWSQRLGSYEQYFGPGTRLTVT.

The rearrangement joins TRBV19 to TRBJ1-1; the D gene is possibly TRBD1 (6 bases). Germline assignment: CDR1 LNHDA and CDR2 SQIVND (reference sequence). This CDR3 is 14 amino acids long. Trimming shortened V by 3 bases and J by 4 bases, and 12 bases separated the two germline ends. The CDR3 is CASSMPRGGTEAFF. The CDR3 bases are TGTGCCAGTAGTATGCCACGAGGGGGCACTGAAGCTTTCTTT.

This clone was observed a handful of times. The V gene is TRBV9, the J gene TRBJ2-1, with no clear D. Germline V gene sequence: CDR1 SGDLS, CDR2 YYNGEE. The CDR3 is made up of 12 amino acids. Trimming removed 1 base at V and 10 bases at J, with 9 bases between. The CDR3 loop is CASSVTGREQFF. The CDR3 DNA reads as TGTGCCAGCAGCGTAACGGGTCGGGAGCAGTTCTTC.